This record covers a single TCR beta chain. Its antigen is still unknown. The source of the sample is a study of PD-1 blockade in classical Hodgkin lymphoma. The study, taken as a whole, reports: CD8+ TCR diversity did not rise significantly by C4D1, unlike CD4+. Patients starting nivolumab under 1 year after ASCT were excluded.

The time point was: cycle 4 day 1 (C4D1), after five to seven weeks of nivolumab. Every patient had relapsed following autologous stem cell transplantation, and cohorts differed in brentuximab vedotin exposure. Magnetic negative selection served to purify CD4+ T cells out of PBMCs that had been thawed. CDR1 is MGHRA, CDR2 YSYEKL, per germline. V gave up 4 bases and J gave up 4 bases; unmatched junction bases: 3. This CDR3 spans 15 amino acids. Repertoires were generated with immunoSEQ multiplex PCR, while TCRdb's copy carries only in-frame clones and drops some. In the table there are around 11,000 clones, roughly four fifths of which are singletons.

The chain has TRBV4-1 and TRBJ2-1; 11 nucleotides agree with TRBD2. This TCR derives from a human donor with classical Hodgkin lymphoma. Sequences were derived from CD4+ T cells from blood, sampled before the fourth cycle of nivolumab. The CDR3 DNA reads TGCGCCAGCAGCCTTAGCGGGAGGGATTACAATGAGCAGTTCTTC. Its protein product is CASSLSGRDYNEQFF.